The present T cell receptor beta chain was sequenced within a study of patients and donors after allogeneic stem cell transplantation. This clonotype was detected only a few times. With 0 bases removed from V and 4 bases from J, the gap between germline ends came to 11 bases. The CDR3 contains 15 residues. Germline V CDR1 and CDR2: SGHRS, YFSETQ. MiXCR, applied by TCRdb to the RT-PCR reads, yields one record per CDR3 protein. The repertoire holds roughly 9,900 distinct CDR3 sequences, with about 20% as singletons. The sequencing sample was made of blood, either unsorted or a sorted T cell fraction (not recorded which). The receptor was derived from a human donor who was either an allogeneic HSCT recipient or a stem cell or donor lymphocyte infusion donor (not recorded which). It is not recorded whose cells these are; they may come from a transplant donor. The V gene is TRBV5-1, the J gene TRBJ2-4; D is uncertain. CDR3 sequence: CASSLVFGQKNIQYF. In nucleotides, the CDR3 is TGCGCCAGCAGCTTGGTGTTCGGGCAGAAAAACATTCAGTACTTC.